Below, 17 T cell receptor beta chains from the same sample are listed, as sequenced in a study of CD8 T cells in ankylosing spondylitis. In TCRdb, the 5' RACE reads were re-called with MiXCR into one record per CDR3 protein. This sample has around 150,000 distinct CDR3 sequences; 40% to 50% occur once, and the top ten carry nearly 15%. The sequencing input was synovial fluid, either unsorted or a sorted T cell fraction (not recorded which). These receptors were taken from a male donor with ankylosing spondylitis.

The CDR3 region is CASSRGTYQNIQYF. CDR3 coding DNA: TGTGCCAGCAGTAGGGGTACTTACCAAAACATTCAGTACTTC. The chain employs TRBV7-2 and TRBJ2-4, with D perhaps TRBD1 (5 bases). Trimming took 6 bases from V and 5 from J, leaving 14 bases between them. The CDR3 is made up of 14 amino acids. From germline, CDR1 is SGHTA and CDR2 FQGNSA.

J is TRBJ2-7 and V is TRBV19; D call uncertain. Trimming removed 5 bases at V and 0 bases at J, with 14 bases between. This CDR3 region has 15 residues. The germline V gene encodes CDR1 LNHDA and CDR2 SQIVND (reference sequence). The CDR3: CASSLNPSLSYEQYF. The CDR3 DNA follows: TGTGCCAGTAGTCTAAACCCGTCACTCTCCTACGAGCAGTACTTC.

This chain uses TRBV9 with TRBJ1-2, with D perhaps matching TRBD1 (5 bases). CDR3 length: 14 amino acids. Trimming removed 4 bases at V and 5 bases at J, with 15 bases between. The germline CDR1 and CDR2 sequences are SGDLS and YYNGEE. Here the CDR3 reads CASSSFGRGYGYTF. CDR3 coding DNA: TGTGCCAGCAGCTCATTCGGCCGGGGGTATGGCTACACCTTC. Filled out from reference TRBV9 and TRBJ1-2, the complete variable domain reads DSGVTQTPKHLITATGQRVTLRCSPRSGDLSVYWYQQSLDQGLQFLIQYYNGEERAKGNILERFSAQQFPDLHSELNLSSLELGDSALYFCASSSFGRGYGYTFGSGTRLTVV.

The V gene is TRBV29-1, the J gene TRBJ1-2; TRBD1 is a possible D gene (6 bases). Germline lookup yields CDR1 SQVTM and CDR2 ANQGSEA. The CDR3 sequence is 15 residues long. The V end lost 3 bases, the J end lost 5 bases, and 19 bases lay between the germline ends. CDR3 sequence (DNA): TGCAGCGTTGATTCGGGTCGGGGGGCTGGTTATGGCTACACCTTC. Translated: CSVDSGRGAGYGYTF. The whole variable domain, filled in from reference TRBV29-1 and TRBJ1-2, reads SAVISQKPSRDICQRGTSLTIQCQVDSQVTMMFWYRQQPGQSLTLIATANQGSEATYESGFVIDKFPISRPNLTFSTLTVSNMSPEDSSIYLCSVDSGRGAGYGYTFGSGTRLTVV.

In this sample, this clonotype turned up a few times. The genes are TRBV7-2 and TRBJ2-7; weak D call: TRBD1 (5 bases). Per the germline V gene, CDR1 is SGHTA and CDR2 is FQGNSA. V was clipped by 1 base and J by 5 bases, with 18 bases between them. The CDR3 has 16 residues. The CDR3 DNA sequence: TGTGCCAGCAGCTTAGTGGTCTCAGGGTTGGGTGACGAGCAGTACTTC. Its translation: CASSLVVSGLGDEQYF.

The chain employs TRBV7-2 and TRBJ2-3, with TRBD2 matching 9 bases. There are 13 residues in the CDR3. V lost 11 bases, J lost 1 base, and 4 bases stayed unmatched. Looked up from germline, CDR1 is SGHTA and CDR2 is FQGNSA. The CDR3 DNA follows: TGTGCCGCGGGAGGGGGGGGCACAGATACGCAGTATTTT. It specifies CAAGGGGTDTQYF.

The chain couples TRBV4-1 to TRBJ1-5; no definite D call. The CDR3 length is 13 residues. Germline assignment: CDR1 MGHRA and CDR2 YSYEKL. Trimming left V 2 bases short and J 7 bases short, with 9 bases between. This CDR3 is CASSQITNQPQHF. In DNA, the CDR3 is TGCGCCAGCAGCCAAATCACAAACCAGCCCCAGCATTTT.

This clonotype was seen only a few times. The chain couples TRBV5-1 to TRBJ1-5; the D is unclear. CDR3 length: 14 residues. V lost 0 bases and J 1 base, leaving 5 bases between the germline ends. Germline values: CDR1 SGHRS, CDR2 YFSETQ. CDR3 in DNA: TGCGCCAGCAGCTTGGGTCACAGCAATCAGCCCCAGCATTTT. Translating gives CASSLGHSNQPQHF.

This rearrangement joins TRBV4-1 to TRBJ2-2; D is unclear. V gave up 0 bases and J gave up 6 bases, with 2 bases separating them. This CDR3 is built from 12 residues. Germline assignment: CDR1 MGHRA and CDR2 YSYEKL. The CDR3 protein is CASSQESGELFF. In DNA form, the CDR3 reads TGCGCCAGCAGCCAAGAATCCGGGGAGCTGTTTTTT.

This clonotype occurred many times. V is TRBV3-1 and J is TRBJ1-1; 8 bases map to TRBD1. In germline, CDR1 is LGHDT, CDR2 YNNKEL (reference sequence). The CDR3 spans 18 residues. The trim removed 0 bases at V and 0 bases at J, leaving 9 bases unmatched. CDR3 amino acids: CASSQEDRVWTMNTEAFF. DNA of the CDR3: TGTGCCAGCAGCCAAGAGGACAGGGTATGGACCATGAACACTGAAGCTTTCTTT.

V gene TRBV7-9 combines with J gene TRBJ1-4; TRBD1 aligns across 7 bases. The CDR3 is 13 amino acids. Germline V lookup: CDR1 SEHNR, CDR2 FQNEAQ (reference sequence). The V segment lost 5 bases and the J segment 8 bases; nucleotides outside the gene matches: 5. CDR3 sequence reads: CASSPRDREKLFF. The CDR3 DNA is TGTGCCAGCAGCCCGCGGGACAGAGAAAAACTGTTTTTT.

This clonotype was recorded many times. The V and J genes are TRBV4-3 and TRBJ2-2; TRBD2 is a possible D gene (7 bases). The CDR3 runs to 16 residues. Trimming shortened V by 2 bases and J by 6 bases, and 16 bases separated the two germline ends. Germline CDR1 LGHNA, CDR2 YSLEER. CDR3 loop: CASSQSPGGPPGELFF. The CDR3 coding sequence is TGCGCCAGCAGCCAATCCCCCGGGGGGCCACCCGGGGAGCTGTTTTTT.

As DNA, the CDR3 is TGCGCCAGCAGCTTGGGACACCCCTTCAATCAGCCCCAGCATTTT. Its protein is CASSLGHPFNQPQHF. This rearrangement joins TRBV5-1 to TRBJ1-5; no clear D. The CDR3 contains 15 residues. Germline values: CDR1 SGHRS, CDR2 YFSETQ. Trimming shortened V by 0 bases and J by 3 bases, and 10 bases separated the two germline ends.

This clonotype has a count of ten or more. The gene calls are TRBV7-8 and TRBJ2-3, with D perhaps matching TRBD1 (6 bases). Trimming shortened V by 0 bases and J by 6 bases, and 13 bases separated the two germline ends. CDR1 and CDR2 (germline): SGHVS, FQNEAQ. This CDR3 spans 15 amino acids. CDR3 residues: CASSLAQGQMDTQYF. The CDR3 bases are TGTGCCAGCAGCTTAGCGCAAGGACAGATGGATACGCAGTATTTT.

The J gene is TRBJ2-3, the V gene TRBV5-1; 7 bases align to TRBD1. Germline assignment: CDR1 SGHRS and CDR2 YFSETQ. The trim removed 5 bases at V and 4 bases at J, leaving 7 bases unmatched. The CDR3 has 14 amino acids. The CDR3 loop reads CASRSRQGADTQYF. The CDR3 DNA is TGCGCCAGCAGATCGAGACAGGGCGCAGATACGCAGTATTTT.

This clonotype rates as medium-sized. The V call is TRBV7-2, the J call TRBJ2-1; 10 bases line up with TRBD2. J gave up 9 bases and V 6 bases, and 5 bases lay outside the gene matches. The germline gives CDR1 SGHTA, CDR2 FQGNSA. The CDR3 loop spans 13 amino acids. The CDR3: CASRDRTSGEQFF. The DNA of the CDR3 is TGTGCCAGCAGAGATAGGACTAGCGGTGAGCAGTTCTTC.

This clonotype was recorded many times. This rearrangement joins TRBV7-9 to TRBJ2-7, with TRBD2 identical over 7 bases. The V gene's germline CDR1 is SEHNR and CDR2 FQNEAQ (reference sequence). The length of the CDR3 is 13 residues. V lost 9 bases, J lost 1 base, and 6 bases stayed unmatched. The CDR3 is CASREEYSYEQYF. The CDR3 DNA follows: TGTGCCAGTCGGGAGGAATATTCCTACGAGCAGTACTTC. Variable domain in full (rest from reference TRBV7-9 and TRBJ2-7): DTGVSQNPRHKITKRGQNVTFRCDPISEHNRLYWYRQTLGQGPEFLTYFQNEAQLEKSRLLSDRFSAERPKGSFSTLEIQRTEQGDSAMYLCASREEYSYEQYFGPGTRLTVT.